The 16 T cell receptor beta chains below all came from one sample that was sequenced in a study of CD8 T cells in Susac syndrome. The authors reverse transcribed 0.5 to 1 ug RNA with random hexamers. TCRdb reanalysed the immunoSEQ multiplex PCR reads using MiXCR and keeps one entry per CDR3 protein. The sample contains fewer than 35,000 distinct CDR3 sequences, about 93% of which appear only once. The sample taken for sequencing was CD8+ T cells from PBMCs. The source of these receptors is a human donor in good health.

The DNA for the CDR3 is TGTGCCAGCAGCCCCAGGGCAGGGGGCGAGCAGTACTTC. This gives the protein CASSPRAGGEQYF. J is TRBJ2-7 and V is TRBV3-1, with 7 nucleotides matching TRBD1. This CDR3 contains 13 residues. The J segment lost 6 bases and the V segment lost 4 bases, leaving 6 bases of the junction unmatched. From germline, CDR1 is LGHDT and CDR2 YNNKEL (reference sequence).

The rearrangement links TRBV11-2 to TRBJ2-2, with TRBD1 matching 8 bases. The V and J ends lost 5 bases and 0 bases, in that order; junction bases with no gene match: 11. CDR3 size: 18 residues. Germline V gives CDR1 SGHAT, CDR2 FQNNGV. CDR3 in amino acids: CASSPVIRDRTNTGELFF. CDR3 DNA: TGTGCCAGCAGCCCGGTAATCCGGGACAGGACGAACACCGGGGAGCTGTTTTTT.

This rearrangement joins TRBV27 to TRBJ2-7, with 9 bases matching TRBD2. With 4 bases clipped from V and 6 bases from J, the junction kept 4 bases outside the gene matches. Germline V gene sequence: CDR1 MNHEY, CDR2 SMNVEV (reference sequence). The CDR3 consists of 13 residues. In DNA, the CDR3 is TGTGCCAGCAGTTGGGGTAGCGGGGGCGAGCAGTACTTC. Encoded protein: CASSWGSGGEQYF.

The CDR3 sequence: CASSTGGSGNEQFF. Here the CDR3 DNA reads TGTGCCAGCTCAACAGGGGGAAGTGGCAATGAGCAGTTCTTC. The chain carries TRBV25-1 and TRBJ2-1, with 8 bases that match TRBD1. This CDR3 contains 14 residues. CDR1 and CDR2 from the germline V gene are MGHDK and SYGVNS. With 8 bases clipped from V and 6 bases from J, the junction kept 9 bases outside the gene matches.

The chain combines TRBV6-2 or TRBV6-3 with TRBJ2-7; a possible D gene is TRBD2 (5 bases). The length of the CDR3 is 14 residues. V lost 4 bases and J lost 6, with 16 bases in between. Germline CDR1 and CDR2: MNHEY and SVGEGT. CDR3 loop: CASSSLGPRLEQYF. CDR3 DNA: TGTGCCAGCAGTTCACTAGGACCCCGCCTCGAGCAGTACTTC.

The chain is built from TRBV20-1 and TRBJ2-3; possible D gene TRBD2, 5 bases. V dropped 0 bases and J dropped 4 bases, with 17 bases sitting between them. The V gene's germline CDR1 is DFQATT and CDR2 SNEGSKA (reference sequence). The CDR3 is made up of 16 amino acids. CDR3 bases: TGCAGTGCTAGAGAAGCGTTCGCAGTCGGGGCAGATACGCAGTATTTT. Translated, it gives CSAREAFAVGADTQYF.

The chain recombines TRBV7-2 with TRBJ2-5; 8 bases are shared with TRBD2. The germline V gene encodes CDR1 SGHTA and CDR2 FQGNSA. The ends lost 1 base at V and 1 base at J; junction bases unmatched: 5. There are 16 residues in the CDR3. CDR3 amino acids: CASSLGAGGVQETQYF. In DNA, the CDR3 is TGTGCCAGCAGCTTAGGGGCGGGGGGAGTCCAAGAGACCCAGTACTTC.

The CDR3 here is CASTLGGGVTYNEQFF. The CDR3 DNA reads as TGTGCCAGCACATTGGGCGGGGGGGTAACCTACAATGAGCAGTTCTTC. The chain has TRBV12-3 or TRBV12-4 and TRBJ2-1; 9 nucleotides agree with TRBD2. There are 16 residues in the CDR3. The ends lost 7 bases at V and 2 bases at J; junction bases unmatched: 9.

The chain recombines TRBV29-1 with TRBJ1-1, with TRBD1 as a possible D gene (5 bases). This CDR3 has 12 amino acids. Germline V lookup: CDR1 SQVTM, CDR2 ANQGSEA. The V end was cut by 7 bases, the J end by 1 base, with 10 bases between. CDR3 amino acids: CSGGRWNTEAFF. The CDR3 nucleotides are TGCAGCGGGGGACGGTGGAACACTGAAGCTTTCTTT.

The CDR3 is CSVEEPHDSHYEQYF. The CDR3 DNA follows: TGCAGCGTTGAAGAGCCCCACGACAGCCATTACGAGCAGTACTTC. The chain combines TRBV29-1 with TRBJ2-7; tentatively, D is TRBD1 (5 bases). With 0 bases removed from V and 4 bases from J, the gap between germline ends came to 16 bases. This CDR3 region has 15 residues. Germline assignment: CDR1 SQVTM and CDR2 ANQGSEA.

This clonotype appeared once. The V gene is TRBV7-9, the J gene TRBJ2-4, with D perhaps TRBD1 or TRBD2 (6 bases each). The CDR3 is 17 amino acids. The V end lost 5 bases, the J end lost 1 base, and 18 bases lay between the germline ends. Germline V lookup: CDR1 SEHNR, CDR2 FQNEAQ (reference sequence). As DNA, the CDR3 is TGTGCCAGCAGCCCCCGTCGAGAGGGGGGTGCCAAAAACATTCAGTACTTC. This gives the protein CASSPRREGGAKNIQYF.

The chain links TRBV7-9 to TRBJ2-7; unclear D gene. The CDR3 has 14 residues. With 5 bases removed from V and 0 bases from J, the gap between germline ends came to 11 bases. The V gene's germline CDR1 is SEHNR and CDR2 FQNEAQ (reference sequence). This CDR3 reads CASSPWTDSYEQYF. The CDR3 bases are TGTGCCAGCAGCCCGTGGACGGACTCCTACGAGCAGTACTTC.

The CDR3 reads CASSGTGQPPNYGYTF. In DNA form, the CDR3 reads TGTGCCAGCAGTGGGACAGGCCAACCTCCTAACTATGGCTACACCTTC. The rearrangement joins TRBV2 to TRBJ1-2; 7 nucleotides match TRBD1. Germline V gives CDR1 SNHLY, CDR2 FYNNEI. Losses at the gene ends were 4 bases for V and 0 bases for J; bases not matched to a gene: 8. This CDR3 spans 16 amino acids.

The genes are TRBV4-3 and TRBJ2-2, with D perhaps given as TRBD1 or TRBD2 (5 bases each). The V gene's germline CDR1 is LGHNA and CDR2 YSLEER. The CDR3 runs 16 residues. V was clipped by 0 bases and J by 7 bases, with 15 bases between them. The CDR3 DNA sequence: TGCGCCAGCAGCCAAGAAGTAGAGGGGATGAACGGGGAGCTGTTTTTT. This gives the protein CASSQEVEGMNGELFF.

V gene TRBV19 combines with J gene TRBJ1-6; D call uncertain. Germline V gene data show CDR1 as LNHDA and CDR2 as SQIVND (reference sequence). The CDR3 is 12 residues long. The V and J ends lost 1 base and 7 bases respectively, with 2 bases between them. The CDR3 DNA reads as TGTGCCAGTAGTATAGGAAATTCACCCCTCCACTTT. Residues: CASSIGNSPLHF.

The chain recombines TRBV2 with TRBJ2-1; the match to TRBD2 covers 11 bases. V was pared by 7 bases and J by 4 bases, with 3 bases of the junction left unmatched. This CDR3 region has 14 residues. Germline CDR1 is SNHLY and CDR2 is FYNNEI. The CDR3 nucleotides read TGTGCCAGCACCCTAGCGGGGGGATACAATGAGCAGTTCTTC. It yields the protein CASTLAGGYNEQFF.